Following are 19 T cell receptor beta chains from one sample sequenced in a study of T cell changes during pregnancy in multiple sclerosis. Repertoires were generated with immunoSEQ multiplex PCR, while TCRdb's copy carries only in-frame clones and drops some. Of roughly 100,000 clones detected, roughly 90% appear once; the ten largest clones hold approximately 1.6%. Sequenced material: peripheral blood, taken after pregnancy. Source of these receptors: a female donor with multiple sclerosis, enrolled in a pregnancy study.

The chain employs TRBV5-4 and TRBJ1-1; D is perhaps TRBD1 (6 bases). Trimming pared 1 base from V and 4 bases from J, leaving 8 bases between. Germline V gene lookup returns CDR1 SGHNT and CDR2 YYREEE (reference sequence). This CDR3 region has 13 residues. Written as DNA, the CDR3 is TGTGCCAGCAGCTTGAGGGGGACCACTGAAGCTTTCTTT. It translates to CASSLRGTTEAFF.

The chain is built from TRBV14 and TRBJ2-5; D not resolved. There are 14 residues in the CDR3. Germline CDR1 and CDR2: SGHDN and FVKESK. V was pared by 0 bases and J by 2 bases, with 7 bases between. The CDR3 reads CASSQESGQETQYF. The CDR3 nucleotides read TGTGCCAGCAGCCAAGAGTCCGGGCAAGAGACCCAGTACTTC.

The V gene is TRBV5-1, the J gene TRBJ1-1; no clear D gene. Trimming removed 0 bases at V and 4 bases at J, with 13 bases between. Germline V lookup: CDR1 SGHRS, CDR2 YFSETQ. The CDR3 is 15 amino acids. In DNA form, the CDR3 reads TGCGCCAGCAGCTTGGAAGGTAACGGGGTCACTGAAGCTTTCTTT. Protein sequence: CASSLEGNGVTEAFF.

The chain combines TRBV6-1 with TRBJ1-1; 7 bases line up with TRBD1. Trimming took 2 bases from V and 0 from J; bases not matched to a gene: 6. The CDR3 spans 16 residues. Germline V CDR1 and CDR2: MNHNS, SASEGT. CDR3 bases: TGTGCCAGCAGTGAAAGGGTCGGGACAGTGAACACTGAAGCTTTCTTT. Protein sequence: CASSERVGTVNTEAFF.

The chain links TRBV14 to TRBJ1-1; D is perhaps TRBD1 (6 bases). Trimming took off 0 bases at V and 7 bases at J, with 15 bases between the two ends. This CDR3 region has 15 residues. Germline loops: CDR1 SGHDN, CDR2 FVKESK. CDR3 sequence: CASSQERWGLHEAFF. Here the CDR3 DNA reads TGTGCCAGCAGCCAAGAAAGGTGGGGGCTCCATGAAGCTTTCTTT.

The rearrangement links TRBV25-1 to TRBJ2-5; D perhaps matches TRBD1 (6 bases). V was pared by 6 bases and J by 2 bases, with 13 bases between. The germline V gene has CDR1 MGHDK and CDR2 SYGVNS. The CDR3 contains 14 residues. This CDR3 is CASSPPGAQETQYF. The DNA of the CDR3 is TGTGCCAGCAGCCCCCCAGGGGCGCAAGAGACCCAGTACTTC.

J is TRBJ2-1 and V is TRBV14, with D tentatively TRBD2 (6 bases). The CDR3 totals 15 residues. Deletions cut 5 bases from V and 4 bases from J, with 15 bases between. The germline V gene has CDR1 SGHDN and CDR2 FVKESK. CDR3 nucleotides: TGTGCCAGCAGCGAGGGGACTTACCGATACAATGAGCAGTTCTTC. It yields the protein CASSEGTYRYNEQFF.

The V gene is TRBV27, the J gene TRBJ2-7; D unresolved. This CDR3 is built from 11 residues. CDR1 is MNHEY and CDR2 is SMNVEV in the germline V gene (reference sequence). The V gene lost 3 bases and the J gene lost 6 bases, with 6 bases spanning the gap. CDR3 region: CASSFSGEQYF. In DNA form, the CDR3 reads TGTGCCAGCAGTTTTTCGGGCGAGCAGTACTTC.

The genes are TRBV4-1 and TRBJ1-2, with a possible D match to TRBD1 (6 bases). The V end was cut by 0 bases, the J end by 1 base, with 18 bases between. CDR1 is MGHRA and CDR2 is YSYEKL in the germline V gene. CDR3 size: 18 residues. CDR3: CASSQERGMGGGNYGYTF. The DNA for the CDR3 is TGCGCCAGCAGCCAAGAGAGGGGAATGGGAGGGGGTAACTATGGCTACACCTTC.

V is TRBV5-1 and J is TRBJ1-1; unclear D gene. V gave up 4 bases and J gave up 3 bases, with 13 bases separating them. Germline V gives CDR1 SGHRS, CDR2 YFSETQ. CDR3 size: 14 residues. Here the CDR3 reads CASSPGLRDTEAFF. CDR3 DNA: TGCGCCAGCAGCCCCGGGCTGCGGGACACTGAAGCTTTCTTT. Using reference TRBV5-1 and TRBJ1-1 for the parts outside the CDR3, the full variable domain is KAGVTQTPRYLIKTRGQQVTLSCSPISGHRSVSWYQQTPGQGLQFLFEYFSETQRNKGNFPGRFSGRQFSNSRSEMNVSTLELGDSALYLCASSPGLRDTEAFFGQGTRLTVV.

This chain connects TRBV6-4 to TRBJ2-1; tentative D call: TRBD2 (7 bases). Trimming shortened V by 3 bases and J by 9 bases, and 15 bases separated the two germline ends. The germline CDR1 and CDR2 sequences are MRHNA and SNTAGT. The CDR3 extends over 14 amino acids. In nucleotides, the CDR3 is TGTGCCAGCAGTGATAATAGGAGGGGGGGTGAGCAGTTCTTC. Protein product: CASSDNRRGGEQFF.

The chain recombines TRBV7-2 with TRBJ2-7, with TRBD2 matching 14 bases. The CDR3 extends over 17 amino acids. Per germline, CDR1 SGHTA and CDR2 FQGNSA. Unmatched junction bases numbered 6, after V lost 5 bases and J lost 0 bases. The CDR3 DNA reads as TGTGCCAGCAGCCGACTAGCGGGAGGGGCTAGCTCCTACGAGCAGTACTTC. Encoded protein: CASSRLAGGASSYEQYF.

V usage is TRBV19 and J usage is TRBJ2-7; 7 bases align to TRBD2. After removal of 5 bases from V and 4 bases from J, the junction contained 11 bases not matched to a gene. This CDR3 region has 15 residues. CDR1 and CDR2 (germline): LNHDA, SQIVND (reference sequence). The CDR3 here is CASSATGGERYEQYF. Written as DNA, the CDR3 is TGTGCCAGTAGTGCTACGGGGGGTGAAAGGTACGAGCAGTACTTC.

The rearrangement uses TRBV27 and TRBJ2-7; a possible D gene is TRBD2 (5 bases). The CDR3 extends over 15 amino acids. V was cut by 6 bases and J by 3 bases, with 18 bases left in between. Germline CDR1 reads MNHEY; CDR2 reads SMNVEV (reference sequence). DNA for the CDR3: TGTGCCAGCAGAATATACGAGGACGGGATCTACGAGCAGTACTTC. It encodes CASRIYEDGIYEQYF.

Only a few counts were recorded for this clone. The V gene is TRBV12-5, the J gene TRBJ2-6; TRBD1 aligns across 9 bases. V shed 5 bases, J shed 1 base, and the junction held 9 bases outside the gene matches. Germline lookup yields CDR1 LGHNT and CDR2 FRNRAP. This CDR3 comprises 18 residues. The CDR3 sequence is CASGGYRGRRSGANVLTF. The CDR3 DNA sequence: TGTGCTAGTGGTGGGTACAGGGGGCGCAGATCTGGGGCCAACGTCCTGACTTTC.

V gene TRBV5-4 combines with J gene TRBJ2-7, with 10 bases lining up with TRBD2. V was clipped by 4 bases and J by 1 base; unmatched bases: 5. The CDR3 loop spans 15 amino acids. Germline lookup yields CDR1 SGHNT and CDR2 YYREEE (reference sequence). The CDR3 bases are TGTGCCAGCAGCCGTAGCGGGGGGCAATCCTACGAGCAGTACTTC. The encoded protein is CASSRSGGQSYEQYF.

The chain uses TRBV5-4 and TRBJ1-1; D is perhaps TRBD1 (5 bases). The V end was cut by 5 bases, the J end by 1 base, with 18 bases between. This CDR3 comprises 16 residues. The germline CDR1 and CDR2 sequences are SGHNT and YYREEE (reference sequence). The CDR3 region has the DNA TGTGCCAGCAGAGATCCGACAGCCAGACGGAACACTGAAGCTTTCTTT. Translation: CASRDPTARRNTEAFF.

J is TRBJ2-2 and V is TRBV19; unclear D gene. Germline V gives CDR1 LNHDA, CDR2 SQIVND (reference sequence). CDR3 length: 16 amino acids. V lost 1 base and J lost 5, with 14 bases in between. CDR3 in amino acids: CASSIGQLTTTGELFF. In nucleotides, the CDR3 is TGTGCCAGTAGTATAGGGCAACTCACTACTACCGGGGAGCTGTTTTTT.

The rearrangement links TRBV5-1 to TRBJ2-3, with TRBD2 matching over 7 bases. This CDR3 region has 15 residues. Germline V gene data show CDR1 as SGHRS and CDR2 as YFSETQ. V dropped 2 bases and J dropped 5; count of bases not matched to a gene: 8. CDR3 amino acids: CASSFWREIGDTQYF. In DNA, the CDR3 is TGCGCCAGCAGCTTTTGGCGGGAGATCGGAGATACGCAGTATTTT.